This T cell receptor beta chain was sequenced in a study of T-cell memory formation after mild COVID-19. Study results and limitations: Day 15 to 85 contracting clones showed balanced CD4/CD8; later expanders leaned CD4+.

Note on this clonotype: The antigen is not known.

TCRdb independently ran MiXCR on the 5' RACE reads; one entry per CDR3 protein. The repertoire holds about 470,000 distinct CDR3 sequences, with around a quarter as singletons. V shed 7 bases and J shed 3 bases, with 14 bases lying between them. The CDR3 extends over 13 amino acids. Germline CDR1 reads SGHDT; CDR2 reads YYEEEE. The TCR was taken from an adult woman who had mild COVID-19 (a few samples of this study predate the infection). Cell type and time point are not known. The chain recombines TRBV5-6 with TRBJ2-7, with a tentative D call TRBD1 (5 bases). Source material: PBMCs or a T cell subset sorted from them (not recorded which). The CDR3 DNA follows: TGTGCCAGCGGTAGGAACAGGCGCTACGAGCAGTACTTC. This sequence encodes CASGRNRRYEQYF.